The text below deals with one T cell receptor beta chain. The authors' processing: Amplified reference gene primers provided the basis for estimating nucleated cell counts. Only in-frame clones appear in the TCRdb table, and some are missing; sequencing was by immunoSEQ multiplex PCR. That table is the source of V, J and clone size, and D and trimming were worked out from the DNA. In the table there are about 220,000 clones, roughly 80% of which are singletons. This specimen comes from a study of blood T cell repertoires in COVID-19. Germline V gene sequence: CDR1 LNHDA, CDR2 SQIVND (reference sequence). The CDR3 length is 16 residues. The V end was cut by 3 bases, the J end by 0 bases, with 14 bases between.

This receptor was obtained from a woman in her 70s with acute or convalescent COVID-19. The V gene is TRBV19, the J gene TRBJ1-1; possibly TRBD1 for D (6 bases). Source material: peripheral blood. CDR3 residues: CASSILQGSMNTEAFF. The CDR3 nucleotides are TGTGCCAGTAGTATTCTACAGGGAAGTATGAACACTGAAGCTTTCTTT.